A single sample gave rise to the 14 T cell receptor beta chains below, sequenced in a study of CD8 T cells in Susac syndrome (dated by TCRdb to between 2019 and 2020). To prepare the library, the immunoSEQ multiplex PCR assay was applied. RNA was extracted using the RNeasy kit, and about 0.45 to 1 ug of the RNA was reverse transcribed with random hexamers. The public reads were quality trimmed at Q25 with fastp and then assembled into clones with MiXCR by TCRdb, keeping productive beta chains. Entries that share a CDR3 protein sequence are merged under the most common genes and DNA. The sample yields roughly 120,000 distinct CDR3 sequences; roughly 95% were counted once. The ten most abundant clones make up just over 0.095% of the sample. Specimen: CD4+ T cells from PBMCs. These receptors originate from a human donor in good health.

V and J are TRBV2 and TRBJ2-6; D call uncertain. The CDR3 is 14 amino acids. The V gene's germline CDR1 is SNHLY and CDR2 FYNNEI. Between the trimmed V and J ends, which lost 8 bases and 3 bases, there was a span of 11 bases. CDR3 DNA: TGTGCCAGCGTCTCCCTTAGTGGGGCCAACGTCCTGACTTTC. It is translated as CASVSLSGANVLTF.

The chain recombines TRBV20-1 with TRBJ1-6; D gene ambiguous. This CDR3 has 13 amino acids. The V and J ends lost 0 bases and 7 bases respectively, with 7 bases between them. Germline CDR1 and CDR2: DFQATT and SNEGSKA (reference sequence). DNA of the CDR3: TGCAGTGCTAGAGATCTCTGGAATTCACCCCTCCACTTT. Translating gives CSARDLWNSPLHF.

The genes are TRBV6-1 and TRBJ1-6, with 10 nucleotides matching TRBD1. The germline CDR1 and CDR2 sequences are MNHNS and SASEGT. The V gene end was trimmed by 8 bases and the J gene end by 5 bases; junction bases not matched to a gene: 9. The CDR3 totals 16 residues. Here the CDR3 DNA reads TGTGCCAGCGCTACCGGGACAGGGGTCAATAATTCACCCCTCCACTTT. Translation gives CASATGTGVNNSPLHF.

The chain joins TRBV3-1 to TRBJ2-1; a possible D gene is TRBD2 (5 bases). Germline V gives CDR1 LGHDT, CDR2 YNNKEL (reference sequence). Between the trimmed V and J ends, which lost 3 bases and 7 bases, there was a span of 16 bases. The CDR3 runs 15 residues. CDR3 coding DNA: TGTGCCAGCAGCCAGGACTTGCTACAAGGGAATGAGCAGTTCTTC. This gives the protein CASSQDLLQGNEQFF.

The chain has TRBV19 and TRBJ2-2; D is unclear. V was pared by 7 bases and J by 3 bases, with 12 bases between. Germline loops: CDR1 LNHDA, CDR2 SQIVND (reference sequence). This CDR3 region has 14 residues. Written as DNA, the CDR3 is TGTGCCAGTAAGGCCAGCTTAGACACCGGGGAGCTGTTTTTT. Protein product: CASKASLDTGELFF.

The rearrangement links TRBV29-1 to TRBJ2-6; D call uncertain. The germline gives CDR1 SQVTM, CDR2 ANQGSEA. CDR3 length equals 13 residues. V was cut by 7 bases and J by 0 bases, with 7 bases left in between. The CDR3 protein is CSGRLSGANVLTF. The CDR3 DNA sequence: TGCAGCGGACGCCTCTCTGGGGCCAACGTCCTGACTTTC.

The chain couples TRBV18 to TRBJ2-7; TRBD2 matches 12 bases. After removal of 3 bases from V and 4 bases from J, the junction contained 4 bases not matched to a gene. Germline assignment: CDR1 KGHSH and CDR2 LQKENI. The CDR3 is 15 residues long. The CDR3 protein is CASSPRTSGKYEQYF. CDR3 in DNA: TGTGCCAGCTCACCCCGGACTAGCGGGAAGTACGAGCAGTACTTC.

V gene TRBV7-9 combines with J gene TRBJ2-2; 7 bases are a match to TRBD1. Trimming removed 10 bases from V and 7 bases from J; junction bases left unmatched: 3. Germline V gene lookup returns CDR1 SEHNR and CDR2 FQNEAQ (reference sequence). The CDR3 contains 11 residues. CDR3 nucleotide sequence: TGTGCCATTGGACAGGACGGGGAGCTGTTTTTT. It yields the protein CAIGQDGELFF.

CDR3: CAWTSGDTYNEQFF. Written as DNA, the CDR3 is TGTGCCTGGACTAGCGGGGATACCTACAATGAGCAGTTCTTC. V gene TRBV30 combines with J gene TRBJ2-1, with 9 bases that match TRBD2. Looked up from germline, CDR1 is GTSNPN and CDR2 is SVGIG (reference sequence). The CDR3 consists of 14 residues. The V and J ends lost 4 bases and 2 bases, in that order; junction bases with no gene match: 3.

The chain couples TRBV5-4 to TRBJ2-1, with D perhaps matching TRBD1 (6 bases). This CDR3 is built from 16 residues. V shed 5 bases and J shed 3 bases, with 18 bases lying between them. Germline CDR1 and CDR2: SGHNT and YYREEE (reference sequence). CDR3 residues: CASRPDPGAVYNEQFF. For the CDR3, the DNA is TGTGCCAGCAGGCCTGACCCAGGGGCGGTCTACAATGAGCAGTTCTTC.

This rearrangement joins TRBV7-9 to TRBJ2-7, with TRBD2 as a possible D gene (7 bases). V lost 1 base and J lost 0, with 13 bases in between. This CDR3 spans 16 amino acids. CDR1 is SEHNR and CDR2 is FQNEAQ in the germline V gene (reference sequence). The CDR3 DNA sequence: TGTGCCAGCAGCTTAGGTGGAGGGGGGGCCTCCTACGAGCAGTACTTC. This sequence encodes CASSLGGGGASYEQYF. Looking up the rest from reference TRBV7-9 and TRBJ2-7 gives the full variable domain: DTGVSQNPRHKITKRGQNVTFRCDPISEHNRLYWYRQTLGQGPEFLTYFQNEAQLEKSRLLSDRFSAERPKGSFSTLEIQRTEQGDSAMYLCASSLGGGGASYEQYFGPGTRLTVT.

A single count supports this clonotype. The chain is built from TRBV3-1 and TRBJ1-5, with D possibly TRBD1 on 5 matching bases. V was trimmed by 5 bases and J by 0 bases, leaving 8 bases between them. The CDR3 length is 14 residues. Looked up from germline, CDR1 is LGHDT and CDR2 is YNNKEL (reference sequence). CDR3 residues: CASSGGNSNQPQHF. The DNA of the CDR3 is TGTGCCAGCAGCGGGGGGAATAGCAATCAGCCCCAGCATTTT.

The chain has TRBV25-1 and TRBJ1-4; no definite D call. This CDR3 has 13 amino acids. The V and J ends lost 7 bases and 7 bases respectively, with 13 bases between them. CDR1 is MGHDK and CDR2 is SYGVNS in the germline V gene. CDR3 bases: TGTGCCAGCATTGGAGGGTTCGGTGAAAAACTGTTTTTT. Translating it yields CASIGGFGEKLFF.

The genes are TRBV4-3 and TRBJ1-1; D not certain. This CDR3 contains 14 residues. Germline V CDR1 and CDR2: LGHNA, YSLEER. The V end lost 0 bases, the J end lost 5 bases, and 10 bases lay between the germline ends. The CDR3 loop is CASSQEVVATEAFF. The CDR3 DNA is TGCGCCAGCAGCCAAGAAGTTGTCGCGACTGAAGCTTTCTTT.